A single sample gave rise to the 32 T cell receptor beta chains below, sequenced in a study of T cells in Graves' hyperthyroidism and ophthalmopathy. TCR beta CDR3 sequences were amplified from RNA transcripts. The HTBI primer set was used in a first-round RT-PCR of the TCR CDR3. TCRdb re-called the multiplex PCR reads with MiXCR, one entry per CDR3 protein. The table lists about 710,000 distinct CDR3 sequences, roughly 15% of them singletons, with about 8.4% in the top ten. Sequenced: blood. The origin of the receptors is a man between 18 and 29 years old with Graves' hyperthyroidism.

The chain carries TRBV24-1 and TRBJ1-1; 8 nucleotides line up with TRBD1. Germline V lookup: CDR1 KGHDR, CDR2 SFDVKD. V was clipped by 9 bases and J by 1 base; unmatched bases: 3. The CDR3 consists of 13 residues. For the CDR3, the DNA is TGTGCCACCCGAGGACAGGGGAACACTGAAGCTTTCTTT. Translated: CATRGQGNTEAFF.

This clonotype was detected ten times or more. V is TRBV2 and J is TRBJ2-7; 7 nucleotides match TRBD1. Germline lookup yields CDR1 SNHLY and CDR2 FYNNEI. With V trimmed by 8 bases and J by 0 bases, 4 bases remained unmatched. The CDR3 totals 13 residues. CDR3 sequence: CASGGQTSYEQYF. Written as DNA, the CDR3 is TGTGCCAGCGGGGGACAGACCTCCTACGAGCAGTACTTC.

The chain recombines TRBV28 with TRBJ2-7, with D perhaps TRBD1 or TRBD2 (5 bases each). V lost 7 bases, J lost 5 bases, and 12 bases lay in between. The CDR3 loop spans 12 amino acids. Germline values: CDR1 MDHEN, CDR2 SYDVKM. The CDR3, as DNA: TGTGCCAGCACCCCCTCGGGGCACGAGCAGTACTTC. Translated: CASTPSGHEQYF.

This clonotype was recorded a few times. The V and J genes are TRBV20-1 and TRBJ2-7; the D is unclear. Per germline, CDR1 DFQATT and CDR2 SNEGSKA (reference sequence). This CDR3 spans 15 amino acids. V gave up 2 bases and J gave up 6 bases, with 20 bases separating them. Here the CDR3 reads CSARSSVGLGSEQYF. The CDR3 bases are TGCAGTGCTAGATCTTCCGTCGGCCTGGGTAGCGAGCAGTACTTC.

V gene TRBV7-3 combines with J gene TRBJ2-2; unclear D gene. The ends were cut back, 0 bases at V and 1 base at J, with 6 bases in the middle. The CDR3 spans 15 residues. The V gene's germline CDR1 is SGHTA and CDR2 FQGTGA. The CDR3, as DNA: TGTGCCAGCAGCTTAACAACAGAGAACACCGGGGAGCTGTTTTTT. Protein product: CASSLTTENTGELFF. The full variable domain, with the rest looked up from reference TRBV7-3 and TRBJ2-2, is GAGVSQTPSNKVTEKGKYVELRCDPISGHTALYWYRQSLGQGPEFLIYFQGTGAADDSGLPNDRFFAVRPEGSVSTLKIQRTERGDSAVYLCASSLTTENTGELFFGEGSRLTVL.

This clonotype showed up many times. The chain carries TRBV2 and TRBJ2-7; 8 nucleotides align to TRBD1. The CDR3 is made up of 14 amino acids. After removal of 7 bases from V and 0 bases from J, the junction contained 5 bases not matched to a gene. Germline lookup yields CDR1 SNHLY and CDR2 FYNNEI. The CDR3 DNA follows: TGTGCCAGCACCGTAGGACAGGGCTCCTACGAGCAGTACTTC. The encoded protein is CASTVGQGSYEQYF.

This clonotype was recorded at least ten times. The J gene is TRBJ2-7, the V gene TRBV7-9, with 8 nucleotides matching TRBD1. CDR1 and CDR2 (germline): SEHNR, FQNEAQ (reference sequence). The ends lost 3 bases at V and 6 bases at J; junction bases unmatched: 10. The CDR3 has 15 amino acids. The CDR3 DNA follows: TGTGCCAGCAGCTTCCCCTCAGGGGGCTCTGGCGAGCAGTACTTC. Protein: CASSFPSGGSGEQYF. The full variable domain, its missing parts supplied by reference TRBV7-9 and TRBJ2-7, is DTGVSQNPRHKITKRGQNVTFRCDPISEHNRLYWYRQTLGQGPEFLTYFQNEAQLEKSRLLSDRFSAERPKGSFSTLEIQRTEQGDSAMYLCASSFPSGGSGEQYFGPGTRLTVT.

This clonotype was picked up many times. The CDR3 coding sequence is TGTGCCAGCAGCCCGACCCGATTGAACACTGAAGCTTTCTTT. Its translation is CASSPTRLNTEAFF. The rearrangement links TRBV7-8 to TRBJ1-1; no definite D call. V lost 5 bases and J lost 0, with 10 bases in between. CDR1 and CDR2 from the germline V gene are SGHVS and FQNEAQ. This CDR3 contains 14 residues. The whole variable domain, filled in from reference TRBV7-8 and TRBJ1-1, reads GAGVSQSPRYKVAKRGQDVALRCDPISGHVSLFWYQQALGQGPEFLTYFQNEAQLDKSGLPSDRFFAERPEGSVSTLKIQRTQQEDSAVYLCASSPTRLNTEAFFGQGTRLTVV.

The chain has TRBV6-1 and TRBJ2-1, with D perhaps given as TRBD1 or TRBD2 (5 bases each). Germline lookup yields CDR1 MNHNS and CDR2 SASEGT. The CDR3 length is 13 residues. V lost 5 bases to trimming and J lost 8 bases, with 13 bases between them. The CDR3 DNA reads as TGTGCCAGCAGTCCTCGTCGGGGCGATGAGCAGTTCTTC. This codes for CASSPRRGDEQFF.

The table lists this clonotype with many counts. The genes are TRBV12-3 or TRBV12-4 and TRBJ1-5, with 9 positions matching TRBD1. This CDR3 comprises 16 residues. V was pared by 7 bases and J by 2 bases, with 9 bases of the junction left unmatched. This CDR3 is CASTERGDRGNQPQHF. CDR3 DNA sequence: TGTGCCAGCACCGAGAGGGGGGACAGGGGCAATCAGCCCCAGCATTTT.

This clonotype was picked up a small number of times. The V call is TRBV14, the J call TRBJ2-7, with a weak D call TRBD1 (8 bases). The CDR3 sequence is 16 residues long. V was pared by 4 bases and J by 5 bases, with 21 bases between. Looked up from germline, CDR1 is SGHDN and CDR2 is FVKESK. CDR3 sequence reads: CASSPVGNRGRDEQYF. CDR3 DNA: TGTGCCAGCAGCCCGGTCGGGAACAGGGGGAGGGACGAGCAGTACTTC.

This clonotype was counted at least ten times. The chain joins TRBV30 to TRBJ2-1; 7 nucleotides agree with TRBD1. The V segment lost 5 bases and the J segment 0 bases; nucleotides outside the gene matches: 4. Looked up from germline, CDR1 is GTSNPN and CDR2 is SVGIG (reference sequence). This CDR3 is built from 14 residues. In DNA form, the CDR3 reads TGTGCCTGGCAGACAGGGAGCTCCTACAATGAGCAGTTCTTC. This translates into CAWQTGSSYNEQFF.

This clonotype appeared many times. The V gene is TRBV28, the J gene TRBJ2-1, with D possibly being TRBD2 (5 bases). V was shortened by 7 bases and J by 4 bases, with 17 bases between the two germline ends. CDR1 is MDHEN and CDR2 is SYDVKM in the germline V gene. The CDR3 has 15 residues. This chain's CDR3 is CASTSQDFTYNEQFF. The CDR3, as DNA: TGTGCCAGCACCTCTCAGGACTTCACTTACAATGAGCAGTTCTTC.

The rearrangement links TRBV4-3 to TRBJ2-1; 8 nucleotides agree with TRBD2. Germline-derived CDR1 and CDR2 are LGHNA and YSLEER. CDR3 length: 18 residues. The V gene end was trimmed by 4 bases and the J gene end by 5 bases; junction bases not matched to a gene: 16. The CDR3 DNA sequence: TGCGCCAGCAGCCGCGCGAGGCAGGGTAGTAGCGGGAACAATGAGCAGTTCTTC. Encoded protein: CASSRARQGSSGNNEQFF.

This clonotype showed up just a few times. Here the CDR3 DNA reads TGCAGCGTCGGACACCCGAACACTGAAGCTTTCTTT. It yields the protein CSVGHPNTEAFF. This chain uses TRBV29-1 with TRBJ1-1; tentative D call: TRBD1 (5 bases). V lost 6 bases, J lost 1 base, and 9 bases lay in between. CDR3 length: 12 residues. Germline V gene lookup returns CDR1 SQVTM and CDR2 ANQGSEA.

The genes are TRBV11-3 and TRBJ1-6; D is undetermined. The CDR3 is made up of 14 amino acids. Deletions cut 0 bases from V and 10 bases from J, with 10 bases between. Germline CDR1 is SGHNT and CDR2 is YENEEA. CDR3: CASSLDPAGSPLHF. CDR3 in DNA: TGTGCCAGCAGCTTAGATCCTGCCGGGTCACCCCTCCACTTT.

J is TRBJ2-1 and V is TRBV29-1; D unresolved. Germline CDR1 and CDR2: SQVTM and ANQGSEA. V was cut by 7 bases and J by 0 bases, with 10 bases left in between. CDR3 length: 13 residues. This CDR3 reads CSGQHFSYNEQFF. CDR3 DNA sequence: TGCAGCGGGCAGCACTTCTCCTACAATGAGCAGTTCTTC.

This clonotype was counted between two and nine times. The V call is TRBV2, the J call TRBJ2-3; TRBD2 matches at 13 bases. The CDR3 contains 15 residues. Trimming at V came to 4 bases and at J to 4 bases, leaving 2 bases not matched to a gene. From germline, CDR1 is SNHLY and CDR2 FYNNEI. The CDR3 spells CASSGTSGRSDTQYF. CDR3 DNA sequence: TGTGCCAGCAGTGGGACTAGCGGGAGATCAGATACGCAGTATTTT.

The chain joins TRBV29-1 to TRBJ2-2, with D perhaps matching TRBD1 (6 bases). Trimming stripped 4 bases from V and 7 bases from J, with 19 bases between. The CDR3 covers 15 residues. Germline V lookup: CDR1 SQVTM, CDR2 ANQGSEA. As DNA, the CDR3 is TGCAGCGTTGGTGGTCCAGGGGCGGGTAGCGGGGAGCTGTTTTTT. Its protein is CSVGGPGAGSGELFF.

The chain employs TRBV3-1 and TRBJ2-4; D possibly corresponds to TRBD2 (6 bases). V gave up 3 bases and J gave up 1 base, with 16 bases separating them. This CDR3 has 17 amino acids. The germline V gene encodes CDR1 LGHDT and CDR2 YNNKEL (reference sequence). The DNA of the CDR3 is TGTGCCAGCAGCCACGTGAGCCAAGGGAGGGCCAAAAACATTCAGTACTTC. Translating it yields CASSHVSQGRAKNIQYF.

In this sample, this clonotype turned up a few times. The chain carries TRBV20-1 and TRBJ2-7, with D perhaps matching TRBD1 (6 bases). The length of the CDR3 is 13 residues. V was pared by 2 bases and J by 1 base, with 9 bases between. Germline values: CDR1 DFQATT, CDR2 SNEGSKA (reference sequence). This chain's CDR3 is CSARSGQSYEQYF. The CDR3 coding sequence is TGCAGTGCTAGAAGCGGACAGTCCTACGAGCAGTACTTC.

J is TRBJ2-2 and V is TRBV14, with 8 bases matching TRBD2. CDR1 is SGHDN and CDR2 is FVKESK in the germline V gene. The ends lost 4 bases at V and 7 bases at J; junction bases unmatched: 11. The CDR3 is made up of 16 amino acids. CDR3 region: CASSPSGLAWFGELFF. The CDR3 DNA follows: TGTGCCAGCAGCCCCTCCGGACTAGCATGGTTCGGGGAGCTGTTTTTT.

This clonotype was counted at least ten times. The chain is built from TRBV11-3 and TRBJ2-1; tentative D call: TRBD2 (5 bases). The CDR3 length is 12 residues. From germline, CDR1 is SGHNT and CDR2 YENEEA. V dropped 3 bases and J dropped 9 bases, with 9 bases sitting between them. The chain's CDR3 is CASSFQGSEQFF. The CDR3 coding sequence is TGTGCCAGCAGCTTTCAAGGGAGTGAGCAGTTCTTC.

This clonotype has at least ten counts. V and J are TRBV28 and TRBJ2-7; D gene unclear. Germline CDR1 reads MDHEN; CDR2 reads SYDVKM. This CDR3 has 15 amino acids. V shed 5 bases and J shed 5 bases, with 19 bases lying between them. CDR3 in amino acids: CASSPPGTVVNEQYF. The CDR3 DNA is TGTGCCAGCAGTCCCCCTGGAACAGTGGTGAACGAGCAGTACTTC.

The chain links TRBV12-5 to TRBJ2-7; no definite D call. The CDR3 is 13 residues long. V lost 0 bases, J lost 3 bases, and 6 bases lay in between. CDR1 LGHNT and CDR2 FRNRAP come from the germline V gene. This chain's CDR3 is CASGLVLGYEQYF. CDR3 coding DNA: TGTGCTAGTGGTTTGGTACTGGGCTACGAGCAGTACTTC.

This clonotype is a singleton in its sample. A much larger clone differs by one base, so this may be a read error. This chain links TRBV28 with TRBJ2-7; D gene unclear. Germline V gene sequence: CDR1 MDHEN, CDR2 SYDVKM. The CDR3 has 12 residues. The CDR3, as DNA: TGTGCCAGCAGGGTCAGCAACTACGAGCAGCACTTC. Its translation is CASRVSNYEQHF.

This clonotype came up a few times. This chain links TRBV5-1 with TRBJ2-2; 13 bases are a match to TRBD2. CDR1 is SGHRS and CDR2 is YFSETQ in the germline V gene. This CDR3 has 17 amino acids. The junction had 3 bases not matched to a gene; V was cut back by 2 bases and J by 2 bases. CDR3 sequence: CASSLLAGGANTGELFF. CDR3 coding DNA: TGCGCCAGCAGCTTACTAGCGGGAGGGGCCAACACCGGGGAGCTGTTTTTT.

This clonotype has a count of ten or more. The chain has TRBV30 and TRBJ1-2; no clear D gene. Per the germline V gene, CDR1 is GTSNPN and CDR2 is SVGIG (reference sequence). Trimming shortened V by 4 bases and J by 2 bases, and 17 bases separated the two germline ends. The CDR3 totals 15 residues. Here the CDR3 DNA reads TGTGCCTGGACCCCCCCTGACATCCGAAACTATGGCTACACCTTC. Protein: CAWTPPDIRNYGYTF.

J is TRBJ2-3 and V is TRBV27; 12 nucleotides agree with TRBD2. V shed 6 bases, J shed 3 bases, and the junction held 19 bases outside the gene matches. The germline CDR1 and CDR2 sequences are MNHEY and SMNVEV (reference sequence). CDR3 length: 20 residues. The CDR3 region is CASRYTGTSGLLEVTDTQYF. The CDR3 coding sequence is TGTGCCAGCAGATATACCGGGACTAGCGGGCTTTTGGAGGTAACAGATACGCAGTATTTT.

Points on this clonotype: This clone may be a read error of a much larger clone one base away. The chain links TRBV7-9 to TRBJ2-7; the D call may be TRBD1 or TRBD2 (5 bases each). V lost 5 bases and J 3 bases, leaving 17 bases between the germline ends. The CDR3 has 15 residues. Per the germline V gene, CDR1 is SEHNR and CDR2 is FQNEAQ (reference sequence). The CDR3: CASSRRGPSGYEQYF. The DNA for the CDR3 is TGTGCCAGCAGCCGCCGGGGCCCAAGCGGCTACGAGCAGTACTTC.

In its sample, this clonotype was seen many times. The chain combines TRBV29-1 with TRBJ2-3; possible D gene TRBD1, 6 bases. Looked up from germline, CDR1 is SQVTM and CDR2 is ANQGSEA. Trimming shortened V by 4 bases and J by 5 bases, and 10 bases separated the two germline ends. CDR3 length equals 12 residues. CDR3 in amino acids: CSVGQGGDTQYF. The CDR3 DNA is TGCAGCGTTGGCCAAGGGGGAGATACGCAGTATTTT.

In its sample, this clonotype was seen many times. V and J are TRBV18 and TRBJ1-5, with 9 bases aligning to TRBD1. Losses at the gene ends were 1 base for V and 5 bases for J; bases not matched to a gene: 9. Per the germline V gene, CDR1 is KGHSH and CDR2 is LQKENI. CDR3 length: 17 amino acids. The DNA for the CDR3 is TGTGCCAGCTCACCACGTGACAGGGGGGCGGCTCATCAGCCCCAGCATTTT. This sequence encodes CASSPRDRGAAHQPQHF.